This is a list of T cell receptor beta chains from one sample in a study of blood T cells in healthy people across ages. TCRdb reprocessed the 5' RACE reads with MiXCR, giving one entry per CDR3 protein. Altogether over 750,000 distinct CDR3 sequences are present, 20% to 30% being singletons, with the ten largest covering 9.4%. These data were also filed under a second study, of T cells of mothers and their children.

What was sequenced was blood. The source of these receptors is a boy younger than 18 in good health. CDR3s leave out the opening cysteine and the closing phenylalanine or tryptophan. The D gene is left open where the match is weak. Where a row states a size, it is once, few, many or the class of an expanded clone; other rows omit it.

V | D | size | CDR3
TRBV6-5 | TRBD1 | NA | ASRLLTGSSYEQY
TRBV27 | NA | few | ASSLRGQIYEQY
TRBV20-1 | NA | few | SARDAAVETQY
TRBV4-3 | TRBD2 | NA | ASSQDKPGGPGGELF
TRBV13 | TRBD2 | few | ASSLALAGAWGADNEQF
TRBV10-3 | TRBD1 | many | AIRGTGTNTGELF
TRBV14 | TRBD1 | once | ASSGQGIYGYT
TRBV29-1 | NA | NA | SVPTLGVVNEQF
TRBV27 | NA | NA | ASSSPQQGGYGYT
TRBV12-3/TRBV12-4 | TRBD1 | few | ASSLALGQGREQF
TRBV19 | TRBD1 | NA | ASSIGGTAQETQY
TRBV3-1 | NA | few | ASSQETFGSSYNEQF
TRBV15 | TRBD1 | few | ATSRQGALAKNIQY
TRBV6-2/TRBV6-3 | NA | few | ASNVLNEQF
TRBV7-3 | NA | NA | ASSLTSASRQETQY
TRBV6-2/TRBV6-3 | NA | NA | ASSFSPIYNEQF
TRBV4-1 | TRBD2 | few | ASSQELATKTQY
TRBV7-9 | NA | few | ASSPSGLVEQF
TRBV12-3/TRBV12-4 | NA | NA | ASSPPGPEPYEQY
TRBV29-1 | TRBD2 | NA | SVEGGSRKDTQY
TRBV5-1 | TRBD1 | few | ASTGTGGYGYT
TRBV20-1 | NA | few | SAREMGLDEAF
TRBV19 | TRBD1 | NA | ASRSQGAGSYGYT
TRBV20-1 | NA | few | SASGYSNYNEQF
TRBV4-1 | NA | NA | ASSQELGSSYNEQF
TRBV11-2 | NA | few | AFGSPGTDTQY
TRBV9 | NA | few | ASSVEPGARGYT
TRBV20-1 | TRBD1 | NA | SARDNRGGMNTEAF